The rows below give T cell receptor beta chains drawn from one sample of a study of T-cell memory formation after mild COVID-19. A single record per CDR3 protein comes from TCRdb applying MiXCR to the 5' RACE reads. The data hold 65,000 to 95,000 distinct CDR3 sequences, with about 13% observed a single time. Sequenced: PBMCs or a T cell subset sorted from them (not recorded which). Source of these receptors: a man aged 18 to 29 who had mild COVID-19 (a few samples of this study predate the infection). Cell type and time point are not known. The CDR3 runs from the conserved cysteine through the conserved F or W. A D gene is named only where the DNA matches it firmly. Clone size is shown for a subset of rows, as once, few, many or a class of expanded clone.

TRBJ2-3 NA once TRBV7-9 TGTGCCAGCTCGTCCGGGCCTTCCACAGATACGCAGTATTTT CASSSGPSTDTQYF
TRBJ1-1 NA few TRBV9 TGTGCCAGCAGCGAGGGGGGGCTCACTGAAGCTTTCTTT CASSEGGLTEAFF
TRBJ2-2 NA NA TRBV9 TGTGCCAGCAGCGTATCGACAGGCTACGCGAACACCGGGGAGCTGTTTTTT CASSVSTGYANTGELFF
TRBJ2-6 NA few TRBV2 TGTGCCAGCAGTGTAAGTCACTCTGGGGCCAACGTCCTGACTTTC CASSVSHSGANVLTF
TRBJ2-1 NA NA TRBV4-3 TGCGCCAGCAGCCACCCCGGACAAAGTGAGCAGTTCTTC CASSHPGQSEQFF
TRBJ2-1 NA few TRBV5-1 TGCGCCAGCAAGGCTTTCCGGGACTTCGGGCCCAATGAGCAGTTCTTC CASKAFRDFGPNEQFF
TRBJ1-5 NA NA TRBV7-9 TGTGCCAGCAGCCCTCCGGGGGGTGAGAATCAGCCCCAGCATTTT CASSPPGGENQPQHF
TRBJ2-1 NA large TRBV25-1 TGTGCCAGCAGTCAGTCCGACTTCTACAATGAGCAGTTCTTC CASSQSDFYNEQFF
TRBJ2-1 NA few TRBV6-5 TGTGCCAGCAGTTACTCGGCCGAAGGGGGTTACAATGAGCAGTTCTTC CASSYSAEGGYNEQFF
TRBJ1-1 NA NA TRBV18 TGTGCCAGCTCACCACCGTCCCCCAGCACTGAAGCTTTCTTT CASSPPSPSTEAFF
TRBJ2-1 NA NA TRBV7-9 TGTGCCAGCAGCGCCGGCTCAGGGCCGATGTACAATGAGCAGTTCTTC CASSAGSGPMYNEQFF
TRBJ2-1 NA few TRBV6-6 TGTGCCAGCATTACCGCCCGGAACGAGCAGTTCTTC CASITARNEQFF
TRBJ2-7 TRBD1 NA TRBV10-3 TGTGCCATCACCCGGGACAGTACCTACGAGCAGTACTTC CAITRDSTYEQYF
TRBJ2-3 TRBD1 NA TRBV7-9 TGTGCCAGCAGCTGGGACAGGCTCCTCACAGATACGCAGTATTTT CASSWDRLLTDTQYF
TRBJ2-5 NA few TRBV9 TGTGCCAGCAGCGGACAAAGCTTCGTAGCGCACCAGGAGACCCAGTACTTC CASSGQSFVAHQETQYF
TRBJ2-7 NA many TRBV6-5 TGTGCCAGCAGTTTGAGGTGGGGCGAGCAGTACTTC CASSLRWGEQYF
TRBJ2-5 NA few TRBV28 TGTGCCACCTTTGGGGCAGGCCAAGAGACCCAGTACTTC CATFGAGQETQYF
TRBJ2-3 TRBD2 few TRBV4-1 TGCGCCAGCAGCACTAGCGGGTGGGGCACAGATACGCAGTATTTT CASSTSGWGTDTQYF
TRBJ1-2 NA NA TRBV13 TGTGCCAGCAGCTCCCGGGGGGAGGGTGGCTACACCTTC CASSSRGEGGYTF
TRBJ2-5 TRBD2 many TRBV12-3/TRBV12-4 TGTGCCAGCAGCTCGTATATTTACCCCGGGAGGGAGGAGACCCAGTACTTC CASSSYIYPGREETQYF
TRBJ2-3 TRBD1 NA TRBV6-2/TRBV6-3 TGTGCCAGCAGTTACTCGATTACAGGGGGCACAGATACGCAGTATTTT CASSYSITGGTDTQYF
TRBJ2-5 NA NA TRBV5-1 TGCGCCAGCAGCCCCGGGATCGCGCTAATCCAAGAGACCCAGTACTTC CASSPGIALIQETQYF
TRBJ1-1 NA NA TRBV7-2 TGTGCCAGCAGCATGGGGAACACTGAAGCTTTCTTT CASSMGNTEAFF
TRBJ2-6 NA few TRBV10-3 TGTGCCATCAGCGGGACATTTAGCTCTGGGGCCAACGTCCTGACTTTC CAISGTFSSGANVLTF
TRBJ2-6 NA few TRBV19 TGTGCCAGTAGTATCGACCCCTCTGGGGCCAACGTCCTGACTTTC CASSIDPSGANVLTF
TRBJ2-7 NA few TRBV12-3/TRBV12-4 TGTGCCAGCAGTGTCCTAGTAGCCGAGCAGTACTTC CASSVLVAEQYF
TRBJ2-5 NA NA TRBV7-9 TGTGCCAGCAGCCCAGGGGAGGGGGCGCGGATTACGGAGACCCAGTACTTC CASSPGEGARITETQYF
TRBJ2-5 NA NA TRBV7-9 TGTGCCAGCAGCTTATTTGGGCGGGGGCCCGAACTGTACCAAGAGACCCAGTACTTC CASSLFGRGPELYQETQYF
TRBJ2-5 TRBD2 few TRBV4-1 TGCGCCAGCAGCCCCGGACTAGCGGGGGGAGAGACCCAGTACTTC CASSPGLAGGETQYF
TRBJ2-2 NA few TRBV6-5 TGTGCCAGCAGTCCCGGTTTGGGGGCTTTTGCCGGGGAGCTGTTTTTT CASSPGLGAFAGELFF
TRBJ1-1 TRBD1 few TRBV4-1 TGCGCCAGCAGCCTTGGACAGGGGGCTAAGGCTGAAGCTTTCTTT CASSLGQGAKAEAFF
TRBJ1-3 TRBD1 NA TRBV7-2 TGTGCCAGCAGCTTGACAGGGTTGGGAAACACCATATATTTT CASSLTGLGNTIYF
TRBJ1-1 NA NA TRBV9 TGTGCCAGCAGCGTAGGCGGGGGAAGCACTGAAGCTTTCTTT CASSVGGGSTEAFF
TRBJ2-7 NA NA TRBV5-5 TGTGCCAGCAGCGCCCAACGGCGCAAGGGACCCAGGGTTTCGTACGAGCAGTACTTC CASSAQRRKGPRVSYEQYF
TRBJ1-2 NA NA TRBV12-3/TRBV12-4 TGTGCCAGCAGTAGGACGGGACGAGCTATCGGCTACACCTTC CASSRTGRAIGYTF
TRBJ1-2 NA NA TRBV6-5 TGTGCCAGCACCCGAAACGCTAACTATGGCTACACCTTC CASTRNANYGYTF
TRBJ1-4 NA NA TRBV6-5 TGTGCCAGCGGAGGGACATCAACTAATGAAAAACTGTTTTTT CASGGTSTNEKLFF